Listed below are T cell receptor beta chains from one sample, sequenced in a study of breast tumors, draining lymph nodes, adjacent tissues. Each CDR3 protein gets one entry after TCRdb re-called the multiplex PCR reads with MiXCR. This table holds fewer than 250,000 distinct CDR3 sequences, 32% found once. Sequences were obtained from axillary lymph node tissue. The source is a female donor with breast cancer. Some clones in this sample may be carry-over from other donors' samples. The CDR3 runs from the conserved cysteine through the conserved F or W. A D gene is named only where the DNA matches it firmly. Not all rows give a size; the values are once, few, many and, for expanded clones, a class.

TRBD2,TRBJ2-2,once,16,TRBV29-1,TGCAGCGTTGGGACTAGCGGGAGTTCGGACACCGGGGAGCTGTTTTTT,CSVGTSGSSDTGELFF
.,TRBJ2-5,.,12,TRBV20-1,TGCAGTGTCTCCGGTCCGCAAGAGACCCAGTACTTC,CSVSGPQETQYF
.,TRBJ1-1,.,17,TRBV30,TGTGCCTGGAGCCTAAAAACAGGCTCGGGGGTGGGCAGTGAAGCTTTCTTT,CAWSLKTGSGVGSEAFF
.,TRBJ2-1,many,12,TRBV7-2,TGTGCCAGCAGCTTAGCGCTTGGTGAGCAGTTCTTC,CASSLALGEQFF
.,TRBJ1-6,many,14,TRBV5-8,TGTGCCAGCAGCTTGGCCTTTGATCCTTCACCCCTCCACTTT,CASSLAFDPSPLHF
TRBD1,TRBJ1-6,many,12,TRBV5-8,TGTGCCAGCAGCTTGAGGACAGGGGTCCTCCACTTT,CASSLRTGVLHF
.,TRBJ2-6,few,14,TRBV27,TGTGCCAGCAGTGGGGCGTCTGGGGCCAACGTCCTGACTTTC,CASSGASGANVLTF
.,TRBJ2-5,many,16,TRBV6-2/TRBV6-3,TGTGCCAGCACGAAAAGGCGGGTATCCCGCCAAGAGACCCAGTACTTC,CASTKRRVSRQETQYF
.,TRBJ2-5,.,15,TRBV9,TGTGCCAGCAGCCTAGGGCCTTCCTTCCAAGAGACCCCGTACTTC,CASSLGPSFQETPYF
.,TRBJ1-5,once,14,TRBV7-3,TGTGCCAGCAGCCAACCGGGGACTAGCGGGCCTCAGCATTTT,CASSQPGTSGPQHF
TRBD1,TRBJ2-2,many,16,TRBV24-1,TGTGCCACCAGTGTGAGGGGACAGGGACGCACCGGGGAGCTGTTTTTT,CATSVRGQGRTGELFF
.,TRBJ2-5,many,11,TRBV7-3,TGTGCCATCCGGTGGTCCGAGACCCAGTACTTC,CAIRWSETQYF
.,TRBJ1-2,many,11,TRBV30,TGTGCCTGGAGATCGTCCTATGGCTACACCTTC,CAWRSSYGYTF
TRBD1,TRBJ2-5,many,14,TRBV15,TGTGCCACCAGCACACGGGACAGGGAAGAGACCCAGTACTTC,CATSTRDREETQYF
TRBD2,TRBJ2-7,many,18,TRBV3-1,TGTGCCAGCAGCCAGCTCGGAGGGCGGGAGCGGAGCTCCTACGAGCAGTACTTC,CASSQLGGRERSSYEQYF
TRBD2,TRBJ2-3,many,14,TRBV10-3,TGTGCCACCGGGACTAGCGGTAGCACAGATACGCAGTATTTT,CATGTSGSTDTQYF
.,TRBJ2-1,many,13,TRBV11-2,TGTGCCAGCAGCTATGAGGTGTCCAGAGAGCAGTTCTTC,CASSYEVSREQFF
.,TRBJ1-2,many,15,TRBV7-2,TGTGCCAGCAGCTTAGGAGCCCTGGGGGGGATGGGCTACCCCTTC,CASSLGALGGMGYPF